The 4 T cell receptor beta chains in this list originate from one sample, sequenced in a study of T cells in women clearing cervical HPV infection. Generated by immunoSEQ multiplex PCR, the TCRdb table keeps only in-frame clones and is missing some. This sample's table has about 30,000 clones. Sequenced: blood buffy coat. These receptors originate from a woman between 18 and 75 years old with a cervical HPV16 infection that either progressed to CIN3+ or cleared (not recorded which).

As for this clone: Read coverage stops 3 residues before the CDR3 terminus; the germline J gene supplies the remainder. The chain has TRBV20-1 and TRBJ2-7; 7 bases line up with TRBD2. The CDR3 is 15 amino acids. Germline trimming cut 5 bases from V and 1 base from J; bases unmatched to any gene: 11. The germline V gene encodes CDR1 DFQATT and CDR2 SNEGSKA (reference sequence). CDR3 residues: CSAAPRDGGSYEQYF. CDR3 DNA (partial): TGCAGTGCTGCCCCTCGTGACGGGGGGTCCTACGAG.

Notes on this clone: The junction departs from germline at one end; a sequencing error may be responsible. The read gets to within 3 residues of the CDR3 end, and the germline J gene fills in the rest. This sequence joins TRBV7-9 and TRBJ2-7, with a possible D match to TRBD2 (6 bases). The CDR3 loop spans 11 amino acids. The germline gives CDR1 SEHNR, CDR2 FQNEAQ (reference sequence). CDR3 loop: CSSQLGGEQYF. The CDR3 bases that were read are TGTTCCAGCCAATTGGGGGGCGAG.

Points on this clone: From the germline J gene comes the end of the CDR3, since the read stops 3 residues before it. The V and J genes are TRBV28 and TRBJ1-2; a possible D gene is TRBD1 (5 bases). V was clipped by 7 bases and J by 4 bases, with 16 bases between them. The V gene's germline CDR1 is MDHEN and CDR2 SYDVKM. CDR3 length: 14 amino acids. CDR3 sequence: CASISPGGGYGYTF. The sequenced part of the CDR3 DNA is TGTGCCAGCATCTCGCCCGGGGGAGGCTATGGC.

Worth noting for this clone: The read falls 3 residues short of the CDR3 end, and the missing part is taken from the germline J gene. The chain links TRBV6-4 to TRBJ2-3; weak D call: TRBD1 (6 bases). The germline V and J ends were trimmed by 0 bases and 4 bases, with 17 bases remaining between them. This CDR3 contains 17 residues. CDR1 is MRHNA, CDR2 SNTAGT, per germline. The CDR3 DNA, read in part, is TGTGCCAGCAGTGACTCGAGTGAACAGGGTGAAGCAGATACG. Amino acid sequence: CASSDSSEQGEADT. The CDR3 in full is CASSDSSEQGEADTQYF.